This is a list of T cell receptor beta chains from one sample in a study of radiation and T cells in renal cell carcinoma. Profiling relied on immunoSEQ multiplex PCR, and the TCRdb table lists in-frame clones only, not all of them. In the table there are about 150,000 clones, about 87% of which are singletons. Sequencing was performed on blood, taken from a patient whose treatment included radiotherapy and nephrectomy. These receptors all come from a woman aged 50 to 60 with renal cell carcinoma. CDR3s include the opening cysteine and the closing phenylalanine or tryptophan. D genes are given only for firm matches. Expanded clones are given a class, and other clones once, few, many or no size at all.

v_call	d_call	clone_size	j_call	cdr3_aa	cdr3_nt
TRBV5-1	.	.	TRBJ2-4	CASSLAGRPAANIQYF	TGCGCCAGCAGCTTGGCCGGCAGGCCGGCGGCAAACATTCAGTACTTC
TRBV7-3	TRBD1	.	TRBJ1-1	CASSFGRGQGDEAFF	TGTGCCAGCAGCTTTGGGCGGGGACAGGGGGATGAAGCTTTCTTT
TRBV19	.	.	TRBJ2-7	CASTPSGASNSYEQYF	TGTGCCAGTACTCCTTCCGGGGCTAGCAATTCCTACGAGCAGTACTTC
TRBV15	.	.	TRBJ2-3	CATSRGTRVTSTDTQYF	TGTGCCACCAGCAGAGGTACGCGGGTTACTAGCACAGATACGCAGTATTTT
TRBV5-5	TRBD1	.	TRBJ2-7	CASSLVGQGAYEQYF	TGTGCCAGCAGCTTGGTGGGACAGGGAGCCTACGAGCAGTACTTC
TRBV4-3	.	.	TRBJ2-7	CASSQYLAGTYEQYF	TGCGCCAGCAGCCAATATCTCGCTGGGACCTACGAGCAGTACTTC
TRBV30	.	.	TRBJ2-5	CAWSLLRGAAETQYF	TGTGCCTGGAGTCTCCTCCGGGGGGCCGCAGAGACCCAGTACTTC
TRBV2	.	.	TRBJ1-4	CASENRVNEKLFF	TGTGCCAGCGAAAACAGAGTGAATGAAAAACTGTTTTTT
TRBV5-1	.	.	TRBJ1-2	CASSSHGEYGYTF	TGCGCCAGCAGCTCCCACGGGGAGTATGGCTACACCTTC
TRBV12-5	.	.	TRBJ1-1	CASGPGGNTEAFF	TGTGCTAGTGGACCCGGTGGGAACACTGAAGCTTTCTTT
TRBV7-9	.	.	TRBJ1-5	CASSLVGGVNQPQHF	TGTGCCAGCAGCTTAGTTGGGGGAGTTAATCAGCCCCAGCATTTT
TRBV29-1	TRBD1	once	TRBJ1-1	CSVSSPQGVNTEAFF	TGCAGCGTCTCAAGCCCCCAGGGGGTGAACACTGAAGCTTTCTTT
TRBV14	.	.	TRBJ2-5	CASSQDLGGGETQYF	TGTGCCAGCAGCCAAGATCTAGGGGGAGGAGAGACCCAGTACTTC
TRBV28	.	.	TRBJ1-4	CASSSPAARNEKLFF	TGTGCCAGCAGTTCCCCGGCGGCTAGGAATGAAAAACTGTTTTTT
TRBV5-1	TRBD1	.	TRBJ1-2	CASSPTGEGAYGYTF	TGCGCCAGCAGCCCAACCGGGGAGGGGGCGTATGGCTACACCTTC
TRBV4-2	.	few	TRBJ2-7	CASSQDLNPSYEQYF	TGTGCCAGCAGCCAAGATCTTAACCCAAGCTACGAGCAGTACTTC
TRBV5-4	.	.	TRBJ1-1	CASSLVQQRVTEAFF	TGTGCCAGCAGCTTGGTACAGCAGCGGGTGACTGAAGCTTTCTTT
TRBV30	.	.	TRBJ1-1	CAWSRTGPYTEAFF	TGTGCCTGGAGCCGTACGGGGCCCTACACTGAAGCTTTCTTT
TRBV7-9	TRBD1	.	TRBJ1-2	CASSSTTGQGVYGYTF	TGTGCCAGCAGCTCCACCACGGGACAGGGGGTCTATGGCTACACCTTC
TRBV4-3	TRBD2	.	TRBJ2-3	CASSRGLVGTDTQYF	TGCGCCAGCAGCCGTGGACTAGTGGGCACAGATACGCAGTATTTT
TRBV10-3	.	.	TRBJ1-6	CAISERTDNSPLHF	TGTGCCATCAGTGAGAGGACAGATAATTCACCCCTCCACTTT
TRBV6-5	.	once	TRBJ2-7	CASRSTLEQYF	TGTGCCAGCAGATCTACCCTAGAGCAGTACTTC
TRBV2	.	.	TRBJ2-1	CASSDYLYNEQFF	TGTGCCAGCAGTGATTATCTCTACAATGAGCAGTTCTTC
TRBV19	.	once	TRBJ1-1	CASTGMNTEAFF	TGTGCCAGTACTGGAATGAACACTGAAGCTTTCTTT
TRBV7-9	.	.	TRBJ1-6	CASSSSGGRLNSPLHF	TGTGCCAGCAGCTCTTCCGGAGGACGCCTAAATTCACCCCTCCACTTT
TRBV11-1	.	.	TRBJ1-2	CASSSSGTGNYGYTF	TGTGCCAGCAGCTCTTCCGGGACTGGGAACTATGGCTACACCTTC
TRBV11-3	.	.	TRBJ2-7	CASSLGPGREQYF	TGTGCCAGCAGCTTAGGTCCGGGCCGCGAGCAGTACTTC
TRBV7-6	TRBD2	once	TRBJ2-5	CASSLSAGGRETQYF	TGTGCCAGCAGCTTATCAGCGGGGGGGCGGGAGACCCAGTACTTC
TRBV29-1	TRBD2	.	TRBJ2-3	CSVVGSGGAPDTQYF	TGCAGCGTTGTCGGCAGCGGGGGGGCCCCAGATACGCAGTATTTT
TRBV6-5	.	.	TRBJ1-2	CASVGSLGYTF	TGTGCCAGCGTTGGCTCACTAGGCTACACCTTC
TRBV7-8	TRBD1	once	TRBJ2-1	CASSQKPGQGKFF	TGTGCCAGCAGCCAAAAGCCCGGACAGGGGAAGTTCTTC
TRBV6-5	.	once	TRBJ2-7	CASSYRGPYEQYF	TGTGCCAGCAGTTACCGGGGGCCCTACGAGCAGTACTTC
TRBV19	.	.	TRBJ1-1	CASQTVPGGYTEAFF	TGTGCCAGCCAGACAGTCCCTGGGGGGTACACTGAAGCTTTCTTT
TRBV5-4	.	.	TRBJ1-2	CASSPRVLWDYGYTF	TGTGCCAGCAGCCCCAGGGTTCTTTGGGACTATGGCTACACCTTC